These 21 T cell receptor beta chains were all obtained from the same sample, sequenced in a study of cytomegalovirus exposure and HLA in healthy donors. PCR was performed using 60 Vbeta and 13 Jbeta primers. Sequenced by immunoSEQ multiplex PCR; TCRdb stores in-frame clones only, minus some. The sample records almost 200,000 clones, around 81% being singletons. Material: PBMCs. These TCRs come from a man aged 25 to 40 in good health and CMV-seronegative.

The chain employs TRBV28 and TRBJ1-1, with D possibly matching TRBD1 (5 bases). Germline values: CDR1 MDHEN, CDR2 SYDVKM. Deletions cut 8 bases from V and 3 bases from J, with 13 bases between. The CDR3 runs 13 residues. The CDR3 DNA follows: TGTGCCAGCGGGGTTAGGGGTTACACTGAAGCTTTCTTT. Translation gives CASGVRGYTEAFF.

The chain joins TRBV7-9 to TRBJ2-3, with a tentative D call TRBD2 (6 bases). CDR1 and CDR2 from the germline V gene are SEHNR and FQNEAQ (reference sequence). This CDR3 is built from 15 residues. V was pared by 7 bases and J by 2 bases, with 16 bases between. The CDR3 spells CASTREDYITDTQYF. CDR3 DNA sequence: TGTGCCAGCACCCGCGAGGACTACATCACAGATACGCAGTATTTT. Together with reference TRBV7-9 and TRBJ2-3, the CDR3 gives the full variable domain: DTGVSQNPRHKITKRGQNVTFRCDPISEHNRLYWYRQTLGQGPEFLTYFQNEAQLEKSRLLSDRFSAERPKGSFSTLEIQRTEQGDSAMYLCASTREDYITDTQYFGPGTRLTVL.

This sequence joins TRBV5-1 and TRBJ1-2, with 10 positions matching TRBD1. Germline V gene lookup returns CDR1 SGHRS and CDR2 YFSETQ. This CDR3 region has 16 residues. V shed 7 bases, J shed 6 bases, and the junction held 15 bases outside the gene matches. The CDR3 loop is CASAHGTGVGGNGYTF. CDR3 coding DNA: TGCGCCAGCGCCCACGGGACAGGGGTAGGGGGAAATGGCTACACCTTC. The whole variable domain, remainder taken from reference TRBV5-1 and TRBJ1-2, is KAGVTQTPRYLIKTRGQQVTLSCSPISGHRSVSWYQQTPGQGLQFLFEYFSETQRNKGNFPGRFSGRQFSNSRSEMNVSTLELGDSALYLCASAHGTGVGGNGYTFGSGTRLTVV.

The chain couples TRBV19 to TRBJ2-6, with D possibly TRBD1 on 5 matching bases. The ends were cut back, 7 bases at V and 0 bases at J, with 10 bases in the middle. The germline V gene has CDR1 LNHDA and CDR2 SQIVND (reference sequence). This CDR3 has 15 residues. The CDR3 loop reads CASNVGASGANVLTF. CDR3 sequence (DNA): TGTGCCAGTAACGTAGGGGCCTCTGGGGCCAACGTCCTGACTTTC.

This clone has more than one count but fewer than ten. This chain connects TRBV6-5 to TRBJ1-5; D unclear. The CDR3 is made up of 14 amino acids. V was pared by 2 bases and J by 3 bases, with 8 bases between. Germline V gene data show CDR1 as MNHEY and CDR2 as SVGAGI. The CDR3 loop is CASSYDQSNQPQHF. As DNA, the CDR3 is TGTGCCAGCAGTTACGATCAGTCCAATCAGCCCCAGCATTTT.

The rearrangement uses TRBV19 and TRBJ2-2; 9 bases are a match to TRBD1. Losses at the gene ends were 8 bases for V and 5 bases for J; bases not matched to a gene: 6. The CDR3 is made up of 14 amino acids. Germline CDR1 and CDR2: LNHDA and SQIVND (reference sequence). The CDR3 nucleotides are TGTGCCAGTCAGGACAGGGGCGATACCGGGGAGCTGTTTTTT. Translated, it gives CASQDRGDTGELFF.

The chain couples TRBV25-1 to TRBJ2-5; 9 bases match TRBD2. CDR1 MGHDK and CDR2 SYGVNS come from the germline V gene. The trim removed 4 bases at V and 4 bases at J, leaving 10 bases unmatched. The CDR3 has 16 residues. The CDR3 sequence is CASSVRVSGSLETQYF. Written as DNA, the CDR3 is TGTGCCAGCAGTGTGAGGGTTAGCGGGAGTTTAGAGACCCAGTACTTC.

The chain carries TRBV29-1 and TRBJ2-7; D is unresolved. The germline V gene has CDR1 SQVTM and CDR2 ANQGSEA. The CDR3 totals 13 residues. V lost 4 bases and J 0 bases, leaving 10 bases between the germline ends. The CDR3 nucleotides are TGCAGCGTTGTTGATTTCAGCTCCTACGAGCAGTACTTC. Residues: CSVVDFSSYEQYF.

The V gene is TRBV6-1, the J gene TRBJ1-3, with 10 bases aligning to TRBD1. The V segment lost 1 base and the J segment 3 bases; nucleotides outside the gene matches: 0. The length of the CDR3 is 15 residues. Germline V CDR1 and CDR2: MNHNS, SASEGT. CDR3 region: CASSEGTGGGNTIYF. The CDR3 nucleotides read TGTGCCAGCAGTGAAGGGACAGGGGGTGGAAACACCATATATTTT.

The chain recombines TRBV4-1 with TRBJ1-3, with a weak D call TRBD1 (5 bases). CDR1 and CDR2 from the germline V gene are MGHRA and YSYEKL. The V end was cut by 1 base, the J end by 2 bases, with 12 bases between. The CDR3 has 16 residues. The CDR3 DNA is TGCGCCAGCAGCCAAGTCGCAGGGCCGACTGGAAACACCATATATTTT. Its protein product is CASSQVAGPTGNTIYF.

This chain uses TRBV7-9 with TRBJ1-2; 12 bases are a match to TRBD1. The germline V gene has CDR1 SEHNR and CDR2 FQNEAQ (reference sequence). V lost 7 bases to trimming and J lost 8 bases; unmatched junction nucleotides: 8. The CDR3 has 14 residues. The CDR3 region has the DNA TGTGCCAGCAACCAGGGACAGGGGGCGGGAGGCTACACCTTC. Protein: CASNQGQGAGGYTF.

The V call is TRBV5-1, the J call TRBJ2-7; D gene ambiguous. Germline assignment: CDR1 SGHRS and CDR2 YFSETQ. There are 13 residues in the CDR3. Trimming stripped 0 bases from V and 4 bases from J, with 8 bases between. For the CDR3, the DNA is TGCGCCAGCAGCTTGGCCGCGGCTTACGAGCAGTACTTC. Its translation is CASSLAAAYEQYF.

This chain's CDR3 is CASSVEQGRTEAFF. CDR3 DNA: TGCGCCAGCAGCGTGGAACAGGGTAGGACTGAAGCTTTCTTT. This chain links TRBV5-1 with TRBJ1-1, with D tentatively TRBD1 (6 bases). The germline V and J ends were trimmed by 4 bases and 5 bases, with 15 bases remaining between them. Germline CDR1 SGHRS, CDR2 YFSETQ. The CDR3 consists of 14 residues.

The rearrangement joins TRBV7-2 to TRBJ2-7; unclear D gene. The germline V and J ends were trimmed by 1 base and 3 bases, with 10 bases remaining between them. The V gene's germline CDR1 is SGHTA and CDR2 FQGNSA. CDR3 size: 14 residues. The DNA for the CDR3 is TGTGCCAGCAGCTTAGGAGGTAGCCGCTACGAGCAGTACTTC. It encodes CASSLGGSRYEQYF.

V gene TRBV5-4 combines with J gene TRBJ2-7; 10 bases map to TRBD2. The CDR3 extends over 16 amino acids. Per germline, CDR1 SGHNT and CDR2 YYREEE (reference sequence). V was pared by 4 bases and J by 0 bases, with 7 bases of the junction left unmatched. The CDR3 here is CASSRGLAETSYEQYF. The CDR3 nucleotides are TGTGCCAGCAGCCGAGGACTAGCGGAAACCTCCTACGAGCAGTACTTC.

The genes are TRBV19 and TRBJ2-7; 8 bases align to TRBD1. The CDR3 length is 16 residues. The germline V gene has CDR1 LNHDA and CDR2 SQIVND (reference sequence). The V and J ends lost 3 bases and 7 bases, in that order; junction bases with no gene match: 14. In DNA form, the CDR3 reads TGTGCCAGTAGTATGTCCCCCCCAGGGGGCAAGGGGGAGCAGTACTTC. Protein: CASSMSPPGGKGEQYF. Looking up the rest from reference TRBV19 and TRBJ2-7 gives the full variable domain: DGGITQSPKYLFRKEGQNVTLSCEQNLNHDAMYWYRQDPGQGLRLIYYSQIVNDFQKGDIAEGYSVSREKKESFPLTVTSAQKNPTAFYLCASSMSPPGGKGEQYFGPGTRLTVT.

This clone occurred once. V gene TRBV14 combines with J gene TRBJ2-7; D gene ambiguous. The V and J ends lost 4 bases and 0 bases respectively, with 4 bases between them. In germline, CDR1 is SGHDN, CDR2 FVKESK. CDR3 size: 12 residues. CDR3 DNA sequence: TGTGCCAGCAGCCCCGGCTCCTACGAGCAGTACTTC. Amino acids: CASSPGSYEQYF. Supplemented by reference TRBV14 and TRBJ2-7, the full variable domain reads EAGVTQFPSHSVIEKGQTVTLRCDPISGHDNLYWYRRVMGKEIKFLLHFVKESKQDESGMPNNRFLAERTGGTYSTLKVQPAELEDSGVYFCASSPGSYEQYFGPGTRLTVT.

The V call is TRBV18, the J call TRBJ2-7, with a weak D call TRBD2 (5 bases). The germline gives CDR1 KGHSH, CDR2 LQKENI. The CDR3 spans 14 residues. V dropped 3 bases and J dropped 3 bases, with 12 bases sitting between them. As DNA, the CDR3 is TGTGCCAGCTCACCGGTCCTGGGGAGCTACGAGCAGTACTTC. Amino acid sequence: CASSPVLGSYEQYF.

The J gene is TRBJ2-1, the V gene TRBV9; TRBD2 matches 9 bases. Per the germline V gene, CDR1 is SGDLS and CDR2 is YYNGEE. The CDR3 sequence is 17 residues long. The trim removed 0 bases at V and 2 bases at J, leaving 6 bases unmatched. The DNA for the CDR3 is TGTGCCAGCAGCGTAGCTCCCGCGGGAGGGCCCTACAATGAGCAGTTCTTC. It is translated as CASSVAPAGGPYNEQFF.

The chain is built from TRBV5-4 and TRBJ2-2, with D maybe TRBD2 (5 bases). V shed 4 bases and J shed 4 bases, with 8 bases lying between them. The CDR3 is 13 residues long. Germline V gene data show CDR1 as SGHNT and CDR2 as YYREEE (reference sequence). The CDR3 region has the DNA TGTGCCAGCAGCCGGGATCTCACCGGGGAGCTGTTTTTT. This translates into CASSRDLTGELFF.

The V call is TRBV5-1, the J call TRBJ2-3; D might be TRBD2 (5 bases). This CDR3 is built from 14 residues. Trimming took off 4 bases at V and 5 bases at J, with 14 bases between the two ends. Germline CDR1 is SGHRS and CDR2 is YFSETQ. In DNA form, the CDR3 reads TGCGCCAGCAGCCTCGGACTCGCTCAAGATACGCAGTATTTT. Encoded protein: CASSLGLAQDTQYF.